Following are 32 T cell receptor beta chains from one sample sequenced in a study of cytomegalovirus exposure and HLA in healthy donors. Some clones are missing from TCRdb's copy, which holds only in-frame ones; the method was immunoSEQ multiplex PCR. The sample has about 260,000 clones; less than 95% are singletons. The sequenced sample was PBMCs. These receptors were collected from a woman aged 25 to 45 in good health and CMV-seronegative.

This chain uses TRBV27 with TRBJ2-3; TRBD2 matches 10 bases. The CDR3 consists of 16 residues. V lost 3 bases to trimming and J lost 2 bases; unmatched junction nucleotides: 5. Germline V gene sequence: CDR1 MNHEY, CDR2 SMNVEV (reference sequence). CDR3 sequence (DNA): TGTGCCAGCAGTTTGGGACTAGCGATCTACACAGATACGCAGTATTTT. Translation: CASSLGLAIYTDTQYF.

This chain joins TRBV9 and TRBJ2-1, with D unclear. The germline V gene encodes CDR1 SGDLS and CDR2 YYNGEE. Trimming left V 0 bases short and J 2 bases short, with 9 bases between. This CDR3 contains 15 residues. The CDR3 region is CASSVDVFPYNEQFF. CDR3 in DNA: TGTGCCAGCAGCGTAGACGTCTTTCCCTACAATGAGCAGTTCTTC.

This chain connects TRBV28 to TRBJ2-2; TRBD2 matches 8 bases. The CDR3 runs to 15 residues. From germline, CDR1 is MDHEN and CDR2 SYDVKM. Germline trimming cut 3 bases from V and 7 bases from J; bases unmatched to any gene: 7. The CDR3 protein is CASSLGGRRIGELFF. CDR3 DNA: TGTGCCAGCAGTTTGGGCGGGAGGAGAATCGGGGAGCTGTTTTTT.

The chain combines TRBV30 with TRBJ1-4; D remains ambiguous. The CDR3 covers 12 residues. V lost 5 bases and J 8 bases, leaving 12 bases between the germline ends. The germline CDR1 and CDR2 sequences are GTSNPN and SVGIG (reference sequence). CDR3 amino acids: CAWSQRAEKLFF. CDR3 nucleotide sequence: TGTGCCTGGTCACAAAGGGCCGAAAAACTGTTTTTT.

The gene calls are TRBV29-1 and TRBJ2-7; 9 nucleotides agree with TRBD2. Germline CDR1 SQVTM, CDR2 ANQGSEA. The CDR3 has 17 residues. The CDR3 DNA reads as TGCATCCCTAAGCCAGGAAGCCGGACTAGCGTTAACTACGAGCAGTACTTC. This translates into CIPKPGSRTSVNYEQYF.

This clone came up once. V and J are TRBV9 and TRBJ1-1; 10 positions match TRBD1. Trimming removed 2 bases from V and 6 bases from J; junction bases left unmatched: 13. The germline V gene has CDR1 SGDLS and CDR2 YYNGEE. This CDR3 is 17 amino acids long. As DNA, the CDR3 is TGTGCCAGCAGCGTGAGAGTGGGGGGACAGGGGATTTCTGAAGCTTTCTTT. It encodes CASSVRVGGQGISEAFF.

The V and J genes are TRBV7-2 and TRBJ1-5; 7 nucleotides align to TRBD1. This CDR3 spans 13 amino acids. With V trimmed by 2 bases and J by 7 bases, 2 bases remained unmatched. The germline V gene has CDR1 SGHTA and CDR2 FQGNSA. CDR3 DNA: TGTGCCAGCAGCTTATCCAGGGGGCAGCCCCAGCATTTT. Its protein product is CASSLSRGQPQHF.

In its sample, this clone was seen once. This chain uses TRBV2 with TRBJ1-5; no firm D call. The CDR3 is made up of 15 amino acids. The germline CDR1 and CDR2 sequences are SNHLY and FYNNEI. V gave up 0 bases and J gave up 0 bases, with 6 bases separating them. CDR3 DNA sequence: TGTGCCAGCAGTGAAGCGCAATATAGCAATCAGCCCCAGCATTTT. Translated, it gives CASSEAQYSNQPQHF.

The chain is built from TRBV5-8 and TRBJ2-3; the match to TRBD2 covers 7 bases. The CDR3 totals 13 residues. The germline V gene has CDR1 SGHTS and CDR2 YDEGEE. The V gene end was trimmed by 1 base and the J gene end by 4 bases; junction bases not matched to a gene: 0. CDR3 amino acids: CASSLTSADTQYF. The DNA for the CDR3 is TGTGCCAGCAGCTTGACTAGCGCAGATACGCAGTATTTT.

The chain couples TRBV29-1 to TRBJ2-3; 7 bases align to TRBD1. Trimming at V came to 6 bases and at J to 0 bases, leaving 15 bases not matched to a gene. CDR3 size: 17 residues. The germline CDR1 and CDR2 sequences are SQVTM and ANQGSEA. The CDR3 here is CSVGSGFGTASTDTQYF. The CDR3 region has the DNA TGCAGCGTCGGGTCGGGGTTTGGGACAGCTAGCACAGATACGCAGTATTTT.

The rearrangement joins TRBV6-6 to TRBJ2-7; weak D call: TRBD2 (5 bases). The CDR3 loop spans 14 amino acids. The germline V and J ends were trimmed by 0 bases and 3 bases, with 9 bases remaining between them. Germline V lookup: CDR1 MNHNY, CDR2 SVGAGI (reference sequence). In DNA form, the CDR3 reads TGTGCCAGCAGTTACTCAGTAGGGAGCTACGAGCAGTACTTC. The encoded protein is CASSYSVGSYEQYF.

The chain has TRBV10-3 and TRBJ2-7; 11 bases are shared with TRBD2. Germline CDR1 is ENHRY and CDR2 is SYGVKD. V dropped 6 bases and J dropped 1; count of bases not matched to a gene: 5. The CDR3 is made up of 15 amino acids. CDR3 sequence (DNA): TGTGCCATCAGCTACGGGACTAGCGGTTCCTACGAGCAGTACTTC. This encodes CAISYGTSGSYEQYF.

This chain connects TRBV2 to TRBJ2-2; 9 bases align to TRBD2. The CDR3 runs 16 residues. The ends lost 2 bases at V and 6 bases at J; junction bases unmatched: 7. The germline V gene has CDR1 SNHLY and CDR2 FYNNEI. The CDR3 DNA is TGTGCCAGCAGTGAAAATAGGGGACTAGCAGCCGGGGAGCTGTTTTTT. Protein product: CASSENRGLAAGELFF.

The chain joins TRBV11-2 to TRBJ2-7; 11 bases line up with TRBD2. J lost 7 bases, V lost 3 bases, and 8 bases had no gene match. This CDR3 contains 15 residues. Per the germline V gene, CDR1 is SGHAT and CDR2 is FQNNGV. Here the CDR3 DNA reads TGTGCCAGCAGCTTGGGGACTAGCGGATTGCTGGAGCAGTACTTC. It yields the protein CASSLGTSGLLEQYF.

The chain couples TRBV10-3 to TRBJ2-7; D gene ambiguous. Trimming stripped 6 bases from V and 2 bases from J, with 8 bases between. The germline V gene has CDR1 ENHRY and CDR2 SYGVKD. The CDR3 totals 12 residues. CDR3 DNA: TGTGCCATCAGCACAGACACCTACGAGCAGTACTTC. This encodes CAISTDTYEQYF.

The chain has TRBV6-5 and TRBJ1-2; D gene unclear. Trimming left V 0 bases short and J 2 bases short, with 10 bases between. Germline loops: CDR1 MNHEY, CDR2 SVGAGI. CDR3 length: 15 residues. CDR3 in amino acids: CASSYSLRLNYGYTF. The DNA of the CDR3 is TGTGCCAGCAGTTACTCGCTCCGACTCAACTATGGCTACACCTTC.

The chain combines TRBV11-1 with TRBJ1-2; D call uncertain. The germline V gene encodes CDR1 SGHAT and CDR2 FQDESV (reference sequence). The CDR3 contains 14 residues. V was shortened by 4 bases and J by 5 bases, with 14 bases between the two germline ends. The CDR3 region has the DNA TGTGCCAGCAGCTCTGCCGAGGGAATGTATGGCTACACCTTC. The encoded protein is CASSSAEGMYGYTF.

This sequence joins TRBV28 and TRBJ2-5; a possible D gene is TRBD2 (5 bases). This CDR3 contains 16 residues. V lost 5 bases and J 0 bases, leaving 16 bases between the germline ends. Germline V gene lookup returns CDR1 MDHEN and CDR2 SYDVKM. The CDR3 loop reads CASSKRLGSYQETQYF. DNA of the CDR3: TGTGCCAGCAGTAAGCGGCTCGGTTCGTACCAAGAGACCCAGTACTTC.

This chain links TRBV7-3 with TRBJ2-5; D unresolved. V was cut by 2 bases and J by 3 bases, with 10 bases left in between. Per the germline V gene, CDR1 is SGHTA and CDR2 is FQGTGA. The CDR3 runs to 14 residues. This chain's CDR3 is CASSLGSFEETQYF. CDR3 DNA sequence: TGTGCCAGCAGCTTAGGTAGCTTCGAAGAGACCCAGTACTTC.

This chain links TRBV29-1 with TRBJ2-5, with D unresolved. Germline lookup yields CDR1 SQVTM and CDR2 ANQGSEA. This CDR3 region has 12 residues. V lost 5 bases, J lost 5 bases, and 12 bases lay in between. The CDR3 DNA follows: TGCAGCGTTCCAGTCGGACCGGAGACCCAGTACTTC. It yields the protein CSVPVGPETQYF.

The chain carries TRBV25-1 and TRBJ2-2, with D tentatively TRBD2 (5 bases). This CDR3 contains 15 residues. Per the germline V gene, CDR1 is MGHDK and CDR2 is SYGVNS. Trimming removed 10 bases at V and 2 bases at J, with 17 bases between. CDR3 coding DNA: TGTGCCACCCGAGAGCCTGGGAGAAACACCGGGGAGCTGTTTTTT. The encoded protein is CATREPGRNTGELFF.

The chain combines TRBV27 with TRBJ2-1; D possibly uses TRBD1 or TRBD2 (5 bases each). V dropped 1 base and J dropped 8 bases, with 15 bases sitting between them. Per the germline V gene, CDR1 is MNHEY and CDR2 is SMNVEV (reference sequence). CDR3 length: 15 residues. The CDR3 DNA sequence: TGTGCCAGCAGTTTATTGGGACGGGCGAGGGATGAGCAGTTCTTC. Amino acids: CASSLLGRARDEQFF.

This clone was picked up one time. The chain is built from TRBV29-1 and TRBJ2-7, with 9 bases fitting TRBD1. CDR3 length equals 12 residues. From germline, CDR1 is SQVTM and CDR2 ANQGSEA. The ends lost 4 bases at V and 4 bases at J; junction bases unmatched: 2. CDR3 nucleotides: TGCAGCGTTGGACAGGGGGAGTACGAGCAGTACTTC. This encodes CSVGQGEYEQYF.

The J gene is TRBJ1-3, the V gene TRBV9; 7 bases agree with TRBD1. Germline CDR1 is SGDLS and CDR2 is YYNGEE. The CDR3 spans 15 residues. V gave up 0 bases and J gave up 2 bases; unmatched junction bases: 2. The CDR3 nucleotides read TGTGCCAGCAGCGTAGAGGGGGCCGCTGGAAACACCATATATTTT. Translation gives CASSVEGAAGNTIYF.

The rearrangement joins TRBV27 to TRBJ2-2, with TRBD2 matching 10 bases. There are 15 residues in the CDR3. In germline, CDR1 is MNHEY, CDR2 SMNVEV (reference sequence). The V segment lost 8 bases and the J segment 2 bases; nucleotides outside the gene matches: 5. The CDR3, as DNA: TGTGCCAGCCGGGGACTAGCGCAAAACACCGGGGAGCTGTTTTTT. Translating gives CASRGLAQNTGELFF.

The rearrangement links TRBV5-8 to TRBJ2-3; 13 positions match TRBD2. The CDR3 totals 17 residues. CDR1 is SGHTS, CDR2 YDEGEE, per germline. Germline trimming cut 6 bases from V and 3 bases from J; bases unmatched to any gene: 10. CDR3 coding DNA: TGTGCCAGCACCTCTCGGACTAGCGGGAGTCTTACAGATACGCAGTATTTT. Protein sequence: CASTSRTSGSLTDTQYF.

The chain has TRBV25-1 and TRBJ2-1, with D perhaps being TRBD1 or TRBD2 (5 bases each). The ends were cut back, 4 bases at V and 5 bases at J, with 9 bases in the middle. Germline V gene lookup returns CDR1 MGHDK and CDR2 SYGVNS. This CDR3 spans 13 amino acids. The CDR3 DNA sequence: TGTGCCAGCAGTGTCGGGACGAACAATGAGCAGTTCTTC. As protein: CASSVGTNNEQFF.

V is TRBV25-1 and J is TRBJ2-2, with 9 positions matching TRBD1. In germline, CDR1 is MGHDK, CDR2 SYGVNS. V gave up 2 bases and J gave up 3 bases; unmatched junction bases: 1. CDR3 length: 15 amino acids. The CDR3: CASSEGDRDTGELFF. The CDR3 nucleotides are TGTGCCAGCAGTGAAGGGGACAGGGACACCGGGGAGCTGTTTTTT.

The rearrangement uses TRBV4-3 and TRBJ2-3; a weak D match, TRBD1 (6 bases). The CDR3 totals 15 residues. V dropped 4 bases and J dropped 6 bases, with 17 bases sitting between them. Germline values: CDR1 LGHNA, CDR2 YSLEER. CDR3 in amino acids: CASSLTDSLPDTQYF. CDR3 bases: TGCGCCAGCAGCCTCACGGACAGCCTCCCGGATACGCAGTATTTT.

The chain recombines TRBV4-1 with TRBJ2-7; TRBD2 matches 7 bases. V trimming: 3 bases; J trimming: 2 bases; junction bases outside the gene matches: 7. Germline V gene data show CDR1 as MGHRA and CDR2 as YSYEKL. The CDR3 is 15 residues long. CDR3: CASSQGGVPPYEQYF. The CDR3 nucleotides read TGCGCCAGCAGCCAGGGGGGGGTCCCCCCCTACGAGCAGTACTTC.

The chain carries TRBV6-4 and TRBJ2-2; D is undetermined. The CDR3 is 12 amino acids. The ends were cut back, 2 bases at V and 6 bases at J, with 4 bases in the middle. Germline V CDR1 and CDR2: MRHNA, SNTAGT. The CDR3 coding sequence is TGTGCCAGCAGTGACCCGCCCGGGGAGCTGTTTTTT. This gives the protein CASSDPPGELFF.

The chain has TRBV5-6 and TRBJ2-5; D possibly corresponds to TRBD1 (6 bases). The CDR3 sequence is 14 residues long. The germline V gene has CDR1 SGHDT and CDR2 YYEEEE. The V end was cut by 7 bases, the J end by 1 base, with 14 bases between. The CDR3 DNA reads as TGTGCCAGCGCCGTCGGGGACATCCAAGAGACCCAGTACTTC. It translates to CASAVGDIQETQYF.